What follows is one T cell receptor (beta chain) and its context. Its antigen remains unidentified. This entry comes from a study of relationships among human T cell subsets. Anti-CD45RA microbeads isolated naive and transitional T cells from pooled CD4+ and CD8+ cells. Semiquantitative ARM-PCR amplified T cell receptor alpha and beta CDR3 regions from mRNA. ARM-PCR used tagged nested gene-specific primers, then communal superprimers for exponential amplification. Using its own MiXCR run on the multiplex PCR reads, TCRdb lists one record per CDR3 protein. Among about 7,300 distinct CDR3 sequences listed, roughly 68% were seen once. The study, taken as a whole, reports: Many CDR3s were shared across Th1, Th2 and regulatory subsets. Regulatory and Th2 subsets had few clones over 100 reads, unlike CD8+ cytotoxic cells. The seven subsets showed no significant differences in gene usage or CDR3 length.

V lost 2 bases and J lost 9; bases outside the gene matches: 15. Germline V CDR1 and CDR2: SGHVS, FQNEAQ. The CDR3 totals 18 residues. The clonotype was recovered from a man aged 40-50 years in good health. What was sequenced was naive and transitional (CD45RA+) T cells sorted from blood. This chain connects TRBV7-8 to TRBJ2-7; TRBD2 agrees at 14 bases. The DNA for the CDR3 is TGTGCCAGCAGCTTACTCCCCTCGGGACTAGCGGGGGAGTTCGCGCAGTACTTC. Translation: CASSLLPSGLAGEFAQYF.